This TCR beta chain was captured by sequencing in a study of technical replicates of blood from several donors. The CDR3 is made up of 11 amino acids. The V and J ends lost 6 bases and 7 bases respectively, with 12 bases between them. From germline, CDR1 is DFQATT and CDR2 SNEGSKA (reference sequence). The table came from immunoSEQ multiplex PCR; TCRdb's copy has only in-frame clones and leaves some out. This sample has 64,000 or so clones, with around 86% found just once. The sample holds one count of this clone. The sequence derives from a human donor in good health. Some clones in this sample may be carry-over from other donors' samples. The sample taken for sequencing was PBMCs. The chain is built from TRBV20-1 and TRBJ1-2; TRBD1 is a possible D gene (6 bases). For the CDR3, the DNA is TGCAGTGCAAACTCAGGGGTTGGCTACACCTTC. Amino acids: CSANSGVGYTF.